This T cell receptor (beta chain) was identified during a study of CD8 T cells in ankylosing spondylitis. General study findings and limits: A subset of motif variants has previously been described in the synovial fluid and blood of reactive arthritis.

Construction of TCR beta libraries was performed using quantitative 5'-RACE with molecular barcodes. MiXCR was run by TCRdb on the 5' RACE reads, yielding one entry per CDR3 protein. The table includes fewer than 200,000 distinct CDR3 sequences, roughly 18% detected once. This clonotype showed up many times. Its specificity is unknown. From germline, CDR1 is SGHRS and CDR2 YFSETQ. This CDR3 spans 15 amino acids. V lost 4 bases and J lost 4, with 15 bases in between. The sequenced sample was blood, either unsorted or a sorted T cell fraction (not recorded which). This receptor was identified in a male donor with ankylosing spondylitis or in good health (not recorded which). The chain uses TRBV5-1 and TRBJ2-4; possible D gene TRBD2, 5 bases. For the CDR3, the DNA is TGCGCCAGCAGCCACGGCCGGGGAGAAAAAAACATTCAGTACTTC. It specifies CASSHGRGEKNIQYF.